These 30 T cell receptor beta chains were sequenced from one sample in a study of human T cells and chemical hapten exposure. Time point reported: patch test 2, 6 weeks after DPC sensitization. As to treatment: therapeutic diphenylcyclopropenone sensitization with weekly scalp DPC. TCRdb re-derived calls from the RACE reads in MiXCR, one entry per CDR3 protein. Counted here are 95,000 or so distinct CDR3 sequences, over 9.5% occurring once; the ten biggest clones make up approximately 3.3%. Sequenced material: whole blood, taken in connection with sensitization to the hapten diphenylcyclopropenone (DPC). The receptors were gathered from a woman aged 40 to 50 with alopecia areata. Some clones in this sample may be carry-over from other donors' samples.

This clonotype was seen repeatedly, ten times or more. V and J are TRBV19 and TRBJ2-5, with 9 bases identical to TRBD1. In germline, CDR1 is LNHDA, CDR2 SQIVND (reference sequence). V shed 4 bases and J 4 bases; nucleotides not matched to a gene: 7. The CDR3 length is 15 residues. The CDR3 nucleotides are TGTGCCAGTAGTACCGGGACAGGGTCGGGAGAGACCCAGTACTTC. Its protein is CASSTGTGSGETQYF.

J is TRBJ1-2 and V is TRBV2; no definite D call. The ends were cut back, 9 bases at V and 5 bases at J, with 16 bases in the middle. There are 13 residues in the CDR3. Germline V lookup: CDR1 SNHLY, CDR2 FYNNEI. CDR3 residues: CASTETAWYGYTF. Written as DNA, the CDR3 is TGTGCCAGTACGGAAACGGCCTGGTATGGCTACACCTTC.

The J gene is TRBJ2-7, the V gene TRBV4-2; TRBD2 aligns across 16 bases. Germline-derived CDR1 and CDR2 are LGHNA and YNFKEQ. There are 18 residues in the CDR3. V was pared by 1 base and J by 10 bases, with 13 bases of the junction left unmatched. The CDR3 DNA reads as TGTGCCAGCAGCCAAGCGGGACTAGCGGGGGGGCCGGATCCCCCCCAGTACTTC. Residues: CASSQAGLAGGPDPPQYF.

J is TRBJ2-5 and V is TRBV20-1, with 8 bases aligning to TRBD2. V gave up 4 bases and J gave up 7 bases; unmatched junction bases: 11. The V gene's germline CDR1 is DFQATT and CDR2 SNEGSKA (reference sequence). There are 14 residues in the CDR3. As DNA, the CDR3 is TGCAGTGCTATACGGACTAGCTCTTCGGGGACCCAGTACTTC. It encodes CSAIRTSSSGTQYF.

This clonotype was detected ten times or more. The rearrangement joins TRBV20-1 to TRBJ1-5; D ambiguous. The CDR3 is 14 residues long. Germline values: CDR1 DFQATT, CDR2 SNEGSKA (reference sequence). The V end was cut by 6 bases, the J end by 0 bases, with 12 bases between. CDR3 residues: CSASGVNSNQPQHF. Here the CDR3 DNA reads TGCAGTGCCAGTGGGGTCAATAGCAATCAGCCCCAGCATTTT.

The chain uses TRBV7-2 and TRBJ2-1; maybe TRBD2 (6 bases). The V gene's germline CDR1 is SGHTA and CDR2 FQGNSA. Between the trimmed V and J ends, which lost 4 bases and 0 bases, there was a span of 16 bases. The CDR3 extends over 17 amino acids. CDR3 sequence (DNA): TGTGCCAGCAGCTCCTTGGGACTGACGAGCTCCTACAATGAGCAGTTCTTC. Residues: CASSSLGLTSSYNEQFF.

This clonotype was observed at least ten times. The V and J genes are TRBV28 and TRBJ1-3; D remains unclear. Germline V gives CDR1 MDHEN, CDR2 SYDVKM. Trimming stripped 6 bases from V and 2 bases from J, with 8 bases between. CDR3 size: 13 residues. The CDR3 protein is CASSVSAGNTIYF. The CDR3 DNA follows: TGTGCCAGCAGCGTATCTGCTGGAAACACCATATATTTT.

This clonotype was counted ten times or more. The J gene is TRBJ2-7, the V gene TRBV25-1; D may match TRBD1 or TRBD2 (6 bases each). Germline values: CDR1 MGHDK, CDR2 SYGVNS. V lost 3 bases, J lost 3 bases, and 18 bases lay in between. The CDR3 spans 16 residues. CDR3 nucleotide sequence: TGTGCCAGCAGTGAGAATAGAGGGGGAGGTAGCTACGAGCAGTACTTC. Its translation is CASSENRGGGSYEQYF.

This clonotype was observed a handful of times. This rearrangement joins TRBV11-2 to TRBJ2-3, with TRBD2 matching 13 bases. CDR3 length: 16 residues. Germline assignment: CDR1 SGHAT and CDR2 FQNNGV. V lost 5 bases, J lost 2 bases, and 4 bases stayed unmatched. The CDR3 coding sequence is TGTGCCAGCAGCCGCGGACTAGCGGGAGCCACAGATACGCAGTATTTT. This encodes CASSRGLAGATDTQYF.

This clonotype was picked up a small number of times. The V gene is TRBV6-2 or TRBV6-3, the J gene TRBJ2-1; weak D call: TRBD1 (6 bases). The CDR3 consists of 12 residues. Trimming cost V 8 bases and J 8 bases, with 13 bases left between them. Per the germline V gene, CDR1 is MNHEY and CDR2 is SVGEGT. In DNA form, the CDR3 reads TGTGCCAGCTCCAATCCAGGGGATGAGCAGTTCTTC. As protein: CASSNPGDEQFF.

This clonotype was counted many times. The chain employs TRBV12-3 or TRBV12-4 and TRBJ1-6; 9 nucleotides agree with TRBD1. The CDR3 consists of 16 residues. J gave up 5 bases and V 4 bases, and 6 bases lay outside the gene matches. The CDR3 protein is CASSSTGTGNNSPLHF. The CDR3 DNA reads as TGTGCCAGCAGTTCCACCGGGACAGGGAATAATTCACCCCTCCACTTT.

The V call is TRBV6-1, the J call TRBJ2-4; D ambiguous. Between the trimmed V and J ends, which lost 4 bases and 0 bases, there was a span of 10 bases. Germline CDR1 MNHNS, CDR2 SASEGT. The length of the CDR3 is 15 residues. The CDR3: CASSVRSLAKNIQYF. CDR3 bases: TGTGCCAGCAGTGTGCGGTCCCTAGCCAAAAACATTCAGTACTTC.

Points on this clonotype: This sequence may be a read error, since a much larger clone differs from it by one base. This chain joins TRBV9 and TRBJ1-1; D ambiguous. The CDR3 consists of 14 residues. Germline-derived CDR1 and CDR2 are SGDLS and YYNGEE. The CDR3 loop is CASSEVGLVTEAIF. Here the CDR3 DNA reads TGTGCCAGCAGCGAGGTGGGTTTAGTCACTGAAGCTATCTTT.

The chain couples TRBV10-3 to TRBJ1-5, with 8 bases fitting TRBD1. Trimming took 0 bases from V and 3 from J; bases not matched to a gene: 1. Germline lookup yields CDR1 ENHRY and CDR2 SYGVKD. The CDR3 length is 15 residues. CDR3 sequence reads: CAISESQGVNQPQHF. The DNA of the CDR3 is TGTGCCATCAGTGAGTCACAGGGGGTCAATCAGCCCCAGCATTTT.

This clonotype was observed many times. The chain recombines TRBV14 with TRBJ2-3, with D perhaps TRBD2 (6 bases). This CDR3 region has 16 residues. The V end was cut by 5 bases, the J end by 0 bases, with 15 bases between. CDR1 is SGHDN, CDR2 FVKESK, per germline. CDR3 sequence reads: CASSGTVRASTDTQYF. In nucleotides, the CDR3 is TGTGCCAGCAGCGGGACTGTTCGTGCTAGCACAGATACGCAGTATTTT. The full variable domain, in which reference TRBV14 and TRBJ2-3 provide the parts outside the CDR3, is EAGVTQFPSHSVIEKGQTVTLRCDPISGHDNLYWYRRVMGKEIKFLLHFVKESKQDESGMPNNRFLAERTGGTYSTLKVQPAELEDSGVYFCASSGTVRASTDTQYFGPGTRLTVL.

The CDR3 DNA is TGTGCCAGCAGCTTAGTATTGTTGGGTTATGGCTACACCTTC. It is translated as CASSLVLLGYGYTF. The rearrangement joins TRBV7-2 to TRBJ1-2; D gene unclear. Germline assignment: CDR1 SGHTA and CDR2 FQGNSA. The V end was cut by 1 base, the J end by 5 bases, with 11 bases between. The CDR3 contains 14 residues.

This clonotype occurred many times. The V gene is TRBV12-3 or TRBV12-4, the J gene TRBJ2-5; perhaps TRBD2 as D (5 bases). This CDR3 contains 15 residues. The V gene lost 7 bases and the J gene lost 1 base, with 16 bases spanning the gap. The CDR3 nucleotides read TGTGCCAGCACCACCTATGGGAGTGTCCAAGAGACCCAGTACTTC. Translation: CASTTYGSVQETQYF.

This clonotype was detected a few times. The V gene is TRBV6-2 or TRBV6-3, the J gene TRBJ1-3, with D perhaps TRBD1 (5 bases). Trimming removed 1 base from V and 4 bases from J, with 14 bases in between. The CDR3 consists of 16 residues. The germline CDR1 and CDR2 sequences are MNHEY and SVGEGT. CDR3 bases: TGTGCCAGCAGTTACTGGACCGACAGACCCGGAAACACCATATATTTT. Translating it yields CASSYWTDRPGNTIYF.

This clonotype was detected ten times or more. The chain combines TRBV7-6 with TRBJ2-2; D unresolved. The CDR3 runs to 14 residues. CDR1 and CDR2 (germline): SGHVS, FNYEAQ. V gave up 5 bases and J gave up 2 bases, with 9 bases separating them. The CDR3, as DNA: TGTGCCAGCAGCCCCGCCTTAAACACCGGGGAGCTGTTTTTT. The encoded protein is CASSPALNTGELFF. The full variable domain, rest sourced from reference TRBV7-6 and TRBJ2-2, is GAGVSQSPRYKVTKRGQDVALRCDPISGHVSLYWYRQALGQGPEFLTYFNYEAQQDKSGLPNDRFSAERPEGSISTLTIQRTEQRDSAMYRCASSPALNTGELFFGEGSRLTVL.

This clonotype was recorded many times. The V call is TRBV3-1, the J call TRBJ2-1, with 11 bases fitting TRBD2. V shed 1 base, J shed 10 bases, and the junction held 3 bases outside the gene matches. Germline lookup yields CDR1 LGHDT and CDR2 YNNKEL (reference sequence). The CDR3 is made up of 14 amino acids. In DNA form, the CDR3 reads TGTGCCAGCAGCCAAGTGCTAGCGGGGGGAGAGCAGTTCTTC. Amino acids: CASSQVLAGGEQFF.

A few counts support this clonotype. J is TRBJ2-1 and V is TRBV5-4; 8 positions match TRBD2. Per germline, CDR1 SGHNT and CDR2 YYREEE (reference sequence). J lost 10 bases, V lost 4 bases, and 13 bases had no gene match. The CDR3 runs 15 residues. The CDR3 DNA sequence: TGTGCCAGCAGCCTGGGCGGGAGGCCCGGGGAGGAGCAGTTCTTC. Translated, it gives CASSLGGRPGEEQFF.

This clonotype was found once. The chain joins TRBV12-3 or TRBV12-4 to TRBJ1-1, with D uncertain. V shed 4 bases and J shed 4 bases, with 10 bases lying between them. The CDR3 totals 13 residues. The DNA for the CDR3 is TGTGCCAGCAGTTCCGAACGCGGCACTGAAGCTTTCTTT. It translates to CASSSERGTEAFF.

This clonotype has at least ten counts. J is TRBJ2-2 and V is TRBV20-1, with D possibly TRBD2 on 6 matching bases. Trimming took off 6 bases at V and 7 bases at J, with 15 bases between the two ends. This CDR3 is built from 13 residues. Germline V gene lookup returns CDR1 DFQATT and CDR2 SNEGSKA (reference sequence). The CDR3 sequence is CSARRRASGELFF. The CDR3 coding sequence is TGCAGTGCGAGGAGGAGGGCAAGCGGGGAGCTGTTTTTT.

The chain employs TRBV28 and TRBJ2-2; 10 bases fit TRBD1. CDR3 size: 16 residues. V shed 4 bases, J shed 2 bases, and the junction held 4 bases outside the gene matches. Germline V gene sequence: CDR1 MDHEN, CDR2 SYDVKM. As DNA, the CDR3 is TGTGCCAGCAGTTCAGTGACAGGGGGCAACACCGGGGAGCTGTTTTTT. Translation gives CASSSVTGGNTGELFF.

This clonotype has a count of ten or more. The rearrangement links TRBV3-2 to TRBJ1-1; the table calls TRBD1, which could not be checked here. TRBV3-2 is given as a pseudogene. The CDR3 length is 15 residues. CDR3 in amino acids: CASSQGVAKTLKLFF. Written as DNA, the CDR3 is TGTGCCAGCAGCCAGGGCGTCGCTAAAACACTGAAGCTTTTCTTT.

As to this clonotype: A much larger clone lies one base from this, so it may be a read error. V is TRBV28 and J is TRBJ1-1; D gene ambiguous. CDR3 length: 14 amino acids. Germline V gene data show CDR1 as MDHEN and CDR2 as SYDVKM. The CDR3 loop is CVSSPQWVNTEAFF. The CDR3 region has the DNA TGTGTCAGCTCACCTCAATGGGTGAACACTGAAGCTTTCTTT.

V usage is TRBV7-6 and J usage is TRBJ1-3, with D possibly matching TRBD1 (5 bases). The CDR3 contains 18 residues. Germline CDR1 reads SGHVS; CDR2 reads FNYEAQ. With 6 bases removed from V and 3 bases from J, the gap between germline ends came to 24 bases. Written as DNA, the CDR3 is TGTGCCAGCAGTCCAACCTTTCCCACGCCAGGGTATGGAAACACCATATATTTT. Translating it yields CASSPTFPTPGYGNTIYF.

The CDR3 spells CSAGTSGRGETQYF. The CDR3 coding sequence is TGCAGCGCAGGGACTAGCGGGAGGGGAGAGACCCAGTACTTC. The V gene is TRBV29-1, the J gene TRBJ2-5; TRBD2 aligns across 16 bases. V lost 7 bases, J lost 4 bases, and 3 bases stayed unmatched. This CDR3 has 14 amino acids. CDR1 SQVTM and CDR2 ANQGSEA come from the germline V gene.

This clonotype was detected a few times. The chain combines TRBV18 with TRBJ2-1; a weak D match, TRBD2 (6 bases). Germline CDR1 reads KGHSH; CDR2 reads LQKENI. V lost 3 bases, J lost 15 bases, and 15 bases lay in between. This CDR3 has 12 residues. CDR3 sequence reads: CASSPDSGTWFF. The CDR3 region has the DNA TGTGCCAGCTCACCGGATAGCGGTACTTGGTTCTTC.

The gene calls are TRBV12-3 or TRBV12-4 and TRBJ2-2; TRBD1 is a possible D gene (6 bases). Trimming shortened V by 6 bases and J by 7 bases, and 15 bases separated the two germline ends. The CDR3 extends over 14 amino acids. This CDR3 reads CASRTGTTGGELFF. The CDR3 DNA is TGTGCCAGCAGAACCGGGACAACCGGCGGGGAGCTGTTTTTT.